This T cell receptor (beta chain) was sequenced during a study of T-cell memory formation after mild COVID-19. Trimming stripped 6 bases from V and 2 bases from J, with 10 bases between. The length of the CDR3 is 13 residues. Germline CDR1 reads LGHDT; CDR2 reads YNNKEL (reference sequence). Libraries for TCRalpha and TCRbeta carried sample barcodes and unique molecular identifiers via 5'RACE. TCRdb re-called the 5' RACE reads through MiXCR, storing one row per CDR3 protein. This sample has a few hundred thousand distinct CDR3 sequences; around 19% occur once, and the top ten carry more than 20%. This clonotype was counted only a few times. Its antigen is undetermined. Study-wide points: The study found balanced CD4/CD8 in clones contracting day 15 to 85 and a CD4+ lean in later expanders.

V usage is TRBV3-1 and J usage is TRBJ2-5; no definite D call. The sequenced sample was PBMCs or a T cell subset sorted from them (not recorded which). This sequence originates from a man between 18 and 35 years old who had mild COVID-19 (a few samples of this study predate the infection). Cell type and time point are not known. CDR3 protein: CASSRGPQETQYF. CDR3 in DNA: TGTGCCAGCAGTCGAGGTCCTCAAGAGACCCAGTACTTC.